These T cell receptor beta chains were read from a single sample in a study of blood T cell repertoires in COVID-19. Sequencing was performed with immunoSEQ multiplex PCR; in TCRdb, only in-frame clones are kept and a portion is missing. The top ten hold around 5% of the sample, which has nearly 80,000 clones, roughly 87% seen once. Sequences were obtained from peripheral blood. The receptors were gathered from a woman older than 75 with active or convalescent COVID-19. CDR3s include the opening cysteine and the closing phenylalanine or tryptophan. A D gene is named only where the DNA matches it firmly. Some rows mark clone size as missing; the rest say once, few, many or name a class of expanded clone.

D	J	V	size	CDR3	DNA
TRBD2	TRBJ2-7	TRBV15	NA	CATSRDPREGYEQYF	TGTGCCACCAGCAGAGATCCCAGGGAGGGCTACGAGCAGTACTTC
TRBD2	TRBJ2-7	TRBV29-1	NA	CSVDAGGRNEQYF	TGCAGCGTTGATGCGGGAGGGCGCAACGAGCAGTACTTC
TRBD1	TRBJ2-4	TRBV2	NA	CANSPGTGRGAKNIQYF	TGTGCCAACAGTCCCGGGACAGGGAGAGGGGCCAAAAACATTCAGTACTTC
NA	TRBJ2-1	TRBV11-2	NA	CASSLGGRRFF	TGTGCCAGCAGCTTAGGGGGGAGGAGGTTCTTC
NA	TRBJ2-7	TRBV28	NA	CASSPTGTGNVYEQYF	TGTGCCAGCAGTCCCACAGGGACGGGGAACGTCTACGAGCAGTACTTC
NA	TRBJ1-1	TRBV14	NA	CASSQQQGNTEAFF	TGTGCCAGCAGCCAGCAGCAGGGTAACACTGAAGCTTTCTTT
NA	TRBJ2-7	TRBV21-1	NA	CASGWGESVLSYEQYF	TGTGCCAGCGGCTGGGGGGAATCCGTTCTCTCCTACGAGCAGTACTTC
TRBD2	TRBJ2-3	TRBV7-3	NA	CASSPSRRGGTADTQYF	TGTGCCAGCAGCCCCAGCAGACGCGGGGGAACCGCTGATACGCAGTATTTT
NA	TRBJ1-3	TRBV18	NA	CASSPTQDSGNTIYF	TGTGCCAGCTCCCCGACACAGGACTCTGGAAACACCATATATTTT
TRBD2	TRBJ2-1	TRBV7-8	NA	CASSLRWGLPNEQFF	TGTGCCAGCAGCTTAAGATGGGGACTACCAAATGAGCAGTTCTTC
NA	TRBJ2-7	TRBV6-5	few	CASSPLAGSYEQYF	TGTGCCAGCAGCCCCCTCGCAGGTTCCTACGAGCAGTACTTC
TRBD1	TRBJ1-4	TRBV3-1/TRBV3-2	NA	CASSIRQGMGEKLFF	TGTGCCAGCAGCATCCGACAGGGGATGGGTGAAAAACTGTTTTTT
NA	TRBJ2-5	TRBV28	NA	CASSSHGTIGETQYF	TGTGCCAGCAGTTCCCACGGGACAATTGGGGAGACCCAGTACTTC
TRBD1	TRBJ1-2	TRBV5-1	NA	CASSLEGQGYGYTF	TGCGCCAGCAGCTTGGAGGGACAGGGCTATGGCTACACCTTC
NA	TRBJ1-2	TRBV21-1	NA	CASSKFQRGRGGYTF	TGTGCCAGCAGCAAATTCCAGAGGGGGCGTGGTGGCTACACCTTC
TRBD2	TRBJ2-2	TRBV7-2	once	CASSLKGLAGGSNTGELFF	TGTGCCAGCAGCTTGAAGGGACTAGCGGGGGGCTCGAACACCGGGGAGCTGTTTTTT
TRBD2	TRBJ2-7	TRBV7-2	few	CASSPQAGDEQYF	TGTGCCAGCAGCCCACAAGCGGGGGACGAGCAGTACTTC
NA	TRBJ2-5	TRBV7-2	NA	CASSPQQGRRQETQYF	TGTGCCAGCAGCCCTCAACAGGGACGTCGTCAAGAGACCCAGTACTTC
NA	TRBJ2-2	TRBV11-2	NA	CASSTYSGELFF	TGTGCCAGCAGTACATATTCCGGGGAGCTGTTTTTT
TRBD1	TRBJ2-2	TRBV30	NA	CACSGQGTGELFF	TGTGCCTGCAGCGGACAGGGAACCGGGGAGCTGTTTTTT
TRBD1	TRBJ1-5	TRBV28	few	CASRLDRGNQPQHF	TGTGCCAGCAGGCTTGACAGGGGTAATCAGCCCCAGCATTTT
TRBD1	TRBJ2-1	TRBV27	NA	CASSSDRLSLAHNEQFF	TGTGCCAGCAGTTCGGACAGGCTCTCTTTAGCTCACAATGAGCAGTTCTTC
NA	TRBJ1-3	TRBV7-2	NA	CASSLRWLTAGNTIYF	TGTGCCAGCAGCTTACGATGGCTGACAGCTGGAAACACCATATATTTT
TRBD1	TRBJ2-5	TRBV11-3	NA	CASSLSAGTVQETQYF	TGTGCCAGCAGCTTATCCGCCGGGACAGTACAAGAGACCCAGTACTTC
TRBD2	TRBJ2-1	TRBV28	NA	CAVSGSSGANEQFF	TGTGCCGTTTCGGGGTCTAGCGGGGCAAATGAGCAGTTCTTC
TRBD1	TRBJ2-7	TRBV12-3/TRBV12-4	NA	CASTRDSYEQYF	TGTGCCAGCACCCGGGACAGTTACGAGCAGTACTTC
TRBD2	TRBJ2-5	TRBV7-3	NA	CASSRGLAGGPKETQYF	TGTGCCAGCAGCCGAGGACTAGCGGGGGGACCCAAAGAGACCCAGTACTTC
TRBD2	TRBJ2-7	TRBV3-1/TRBV3-2	NA	CASSQGSGGLYEQYF	TGTGCCAGCAGCCAAGGCAGCGGGGGGCTCTACGAGCAGTACTTC
NA	TRBJ1-2	TRBV29-1	NA	CSVGDRDLTWGGYTF	TGCAGCGTTGGGGACCGGGACTTAACCTGGGGGGGCTACACCTTC
TRBD2	TRBJ2-3	TRBV4-2	NA	CASSQGPTSGGRTDTQYF	TGTGCCAGCAGCCAAGGCCCGACTAGCGGGGGGCGCACAGATACGCAGTATTTT
NA	TRBJ1-2	TRBV4-1	NA	CASSQLTTGDGYTF	TGCGCCAGCAGCCAACTCACGACAGGAGATGGCTACACCTTC
TRBD1	TRBJ1-6	TRBV7-2	NA	CASSLGQGRNSPLHF	TGTGCCAGCAGCTTAGGACAGGGGAGAAATTCACCCCTCCACTTT
TRBD1	TRBJ1-4	TRBV2	NA	CASSRTGTGEFEKLFF	TGTGCCAGCAGTCGCACCGGGACAGGGGAATTCGAAAAACTGTTTTTT
NA	TRBJ2-7	TRBV10-1	NA	CASSEIARHEQYF	TGCGCCAGCAGTGAAATAGCTAGACACGAGCAGTACTTC
NA	TRBJ1-5	TRBV27	NA	CASSFGRGYSNQPQHF	TGTGCCAGCAGTTTTGGGCGGGGTTATAGCAATCAGCCCCAGCATTTT
TRBD1	TRBJ1-1	TRBV29-1	NA	CSVLTGGGGTEAFF	TGCAGCGTTTTAACAGGGGGCGGCGGCACTGAAGCTTTCTTT
TRBD1	TRBJ2-3	TRBV5-4	NA	CASSPGQGADTQYF	TGTGCCAGCAGCCCTGGACAGGGCGCAGATACGCAGTATTTT
NA	TRBJ1-5	TRBV6-6	few	CASSYSEGGTPQHF	TGTGCCAGCAGTTACTCAGAGGGCGGAACGCCCCAGCATTTT
NA	TRBJ2-7	TRBV11-2	NA	CASSLPGIYEQYF	TGTGCCAGCAGCTTACCAGGAATCTACGAGCAGTACTTC
TRBD2	TRBJ2-4	TRBV28	NA	CASSSTSRRDF	TGTGCCAGCAGTTCGACTAGCAGACGGGACTTC
TRBD2	TRBJ2-5	TRBV7-8	NA	CASSSILAGVETQYF	TGTGCCAGCAGCTCAATCTTAGCGGGAGTAGAGACCCAGTACTTC
NA	TRBJ1-4	TRBV6-1	once	CASSDRDEKLFF	TGTGCCAGCAGTGACAGGGATGAAAAACTGTTTTTT
NA	TRBJ2-1	TRBV7-9	once	CASSSGWGDEQFF	TGTGCCAGCAGCTCGGGCTGGGGCGATGAGCAGTTCTTC
NA	TRBJ1-5	TRBV19	NA	CASSIFTARGNQPQHF	TGTGCCAGTAGTATTTTTACGGCGCGGGGCAATCAGCCCCAGCATTTT
TRBD2	TRBJ2-5	TRBV5-1	NA	CASSSTSLAGGQETQYF	TGCGCCAGCAGCTCGACTTCACTAGCGGGGGGTCAAGAGACCCAGTACTTC